The 20 T cell receptor beta chains presented below share a single source sample, sequenced in a study of CD8 T cells in ankylosing spondylitis. One entry per CDR3 protein results from TCRdb running MiXCR on the 5' RACE reads. Of 150,000 to 200,000 distinct CDR3 sequences detected, under 15% appear once; the ten largest clones hold approximately 9.9%. Input material: blood, either unsorted or a sorted T cell fraction (not recorded which). The receptor source for this set is a female donor with ankylosing spondylitis or in good health (not recorded which).

For this clonotype: A clone one base away is much larger, so this may be a read error. This chain joins TRBV5-1 and TRBJ2-1, with D unclear. The CDR3 is made up of 11 amino acids. V lost 9 bases, J lost 4 bases, and 8 bases lay in between. Germline V gene data show CDR1 as SGHRS and CDR2 as YFSETQ. The CDR3 DNA sequence: TGCGCCAACAGTCAGTACAATGAGCAGTTCTTC. This codes for CANSQYNEQFF.

This clonotype was observed a few times. CDR3: CASSFRTSGRYNEQFF. DNA of the CDR3: TGTGCCAGCAGTTTCCGGACTAGCGGGAGGTACAATGAGCAGTTCTTC. The rearrangement links TRBV12-3 or TRBV12-4 to TRBJ2-1; 14 bases agree with TRBD2. The trim removed 3 bases at V and 4 bases at J, leaving 2 bases unmatched. This CDR3 region has 16 residues.

The chain recombines TRBV19 with TRBJ2-2; the match to TRBD1 covers 7 bases. V was pared by 8 bases and J by 6 bases, with 6 bases of the junction left unmatched. CDR3 length: 13 amino acids. CDR1 is LNHDA and CDR2 is SQIVND in the germline V gene (reference sequence). Written as DNA, the CDR3 is TGTGCCAGTGGGAACAGGGGTGCCGGGGAGCTGTTTTTT. Amino acid sequence: CASGNRGAGELFF.

This clonotype was counted between two and nine times. This chain joins TRBV6-1 and TRBJ1-1, with D maybe TRBD1 (5 bases). Germline CDR1 MNHNS, CDR2 SASEGT. The CDR3 consists of 15 residues. Trimming shortened V by 6 bases and J by 0 bases, and 14 bases separated the two germline ends. The CDR3 DNA reads as TGTGCCAGCAGACTACGGGGGAACCTGAACACTGAAGCTTTCTTT. Its translation is CASRLRGNLNTEAFF.

This clonotype was observed a handful of times. V and J are TRBV5-1 and TRBJ2-3; D is ambiguous. The germline V gene encodes CDR1 SGHRS and CDR2 YFSETQ. The CDR3 contains 15 residues. Trimming shortened V by 0 bases and J by 0 bases, and 8 bases separated the two germline ends. The CDR3 DNA is TGCGCCAGCAGCTTGGGGATGCGGAGCACAGATACGCAGTATTTT. This codes for CASSLGMRSTDTQYF.

Many counts were recorded for this clonotype. This chain links TRBV2 with TRBJ1-2; possible D gene TRBD1, 5 bases. Trimming took off 3 bases at V and 0 bases at J, with 11 bases between the two ends. CDR3 length: 15 amino acids. Germline V gene lookup returns CDR1 SNHLY and CDR2 FYNNEI. Here the CDR3 DNA reads TGTGCCAGCAGTGAGGCCAGGGACCCTAACTATGGCTACACCTTC. This codes for CASSEARDPNYGYTF.

This clonotype was observed at least ten times. CDR3 DNA: TGTGCCACCTCCACAGGGCCGAACACTGAAGCTTTCTTT. Protein product: CATSTGPNTEAFF. The J gene is TRBJ1-1, the V gene TRBV24-1; possibly TRBD1 for D (6 bases). The V and J ends lost 9 bases and 1 base respectively, with 11 bases between them. The CDR3 is 13 residues long. Germline lookup yields CDR1 KGHDR and CDR2 SFDVKD.

This clonotype appeared many times. The chain carries TRBV7-2 and TRBJ1-6, with D uncertain. V lost 5 bases and J 0 bases, leaving 11 bases between the germline ends. This CDR3 is built from 16 residues. Looked up from germline, CDR1 is SGHTA and CDR2 is FQGNSA. The CDR3 spells CASSPPGSSYNSPLHF. CDR3 DNA: TGTGCCAGCAGCCCTCCGGGGAGCTCCTATAATTCACCCCTCCACTTT.

This clonotype was seen at least ten times. The chain is built from TRBV12-3 or TRBV12-4 and TRBJ2-7; D unresolved. Trimming took off 11 bases at V and 5 bases at J, with 19 bases between the two ends. The CDR3 is 13 residues long. CDR3 sequence (DNA): TGTGCCTCCCAAGATGAGAATGGCCACGAGCAGTACTTC. This codes for CASQDENGHEQYF.

The chain joins TRBV11-2 to TRBJ2-2, with D tentatively TRBD2 (6 bases). V gave up 4 bases and J gave up 3 bases, with 15 bases separating them. Looked up from germline, CDR1 is SGHAT and CDR2 is FQNNGV. CDR3 length: 16 amino acids. The CDR3 reads CASSSAAGGHTGELFF. In DNA form, the CDR3 reads TGTGCCAGCAGCTCCGCGGCCGGGGGACACACCGGGGAGCTGTTTTTT.

In its sample, this clonotype was seen many times. The chain combines TRBV5-1 with TRBJ2-1, with D maybe TRBD2 (6 bases). The germline CDR1 and CDR2 sequences are SGHRS and YFSETQ. This CDR3 comprises 17 residues. The V end was cut by 0 bases, the J end by 2 bases, with 15 bases between. CDR3 nucleotide sequence: TGCGCCAGCAGCTTGGGATGGGGCGGGAACACCTACAATGAGCAGTTCTTC. It specifies CASSLGWGGNTYNEQFF.

This clonotype was seen at least ten times. The chain carries TRBV4-1 and TRBJ2-7; D might be TRBD1 (6 bases). The germline V gene encodes CDR1 MGHRA and CDR2 YSYEKL. With 1 base removed from V and 3 bases from J, the gap between germline ends came to 13 bases. The CDR3 runs 15 residues. CDR3 bases: TGCGCCAGCAGCCAAGGCCCGGACAGTTACTACGAGCAGTACTTC. It encodes CASSQGPDSYYEQYF.

This clonotype was seen repeatedly, ten times or more. J is TRBJ2-6 and V is TRBV18; D unresolved. This CDR3 region has 15 residues. V dropped 2 bases and J dropped 0 bases, with 5 bases sitting between them. Germline CDR1 is KGHSH and CDR2 is LQKENI. CDR3 nucleotides: TGTGCCAGCTCACCAATGGCCTCTGGGGCCAACGTCCTGACTTTC. Translating it yields CASSPMASGANVLTF.

The J gene is TRBJ1-1, the V gene TRBV27, with 10 nucleotides matching TRBD1. This CDR3 comprises 15 residues. From germline, CDR1 is MNHEY and CDR2 SMNVEV (reference sequence). The J segment lost 6 bases and the V segment lost 7 bases, leaving 11 bases of the junction unmatched. The CDR3 here is CASTGTGVNEAEAFF. DNA for the CDR3: TGTGCCAGCACCGGGACAGGGGTCAATGAGGCTGAAGCTTTCTTT.

This clonotype was counted at least ten times. This chain connects TRBV27 to TRBJ1-2; the match to TRBD1 covers 10 bases. The CDR3 has 14 residues. Germline trimming cut 4 bases from V and 8 bases from J; bases unmatched to any gene: 7. Per germline, CDR1 MNHEY and CDR2 SMNVEV (reference sequence). CDR3 nucleotide sequence: TGTGCCAGCAGTTCTCCCGGGACAGGGGTCGGCTACACCTTC. Its protein product is CASSSPGTGVGYTF.

In this sample, this clonotype turned up many times. The chain is built from TRBV4-2 and TRBJ2-1; 12 bases are a match to TRBD2. This CDR3 is 15 amino acids long. The V and J ends lost 4 bases and 5 bases, in that order; junction bases with no gene match: 3. Germline values: CDR1 LGHNA, CDR2 YNFKEQ. CDR3 sequence: CASSRLAGDNNEQFF. Here the CDR3 DNA reads TGTGCCAGCAGCCGACTAGCGGGAGATAACAATGAGCAGTTCTTC.

About this clonotype itself: This could be a read error, since a much larger clone is one nucleotide away. The chain recombines TRBV12-3 or TRBV12-4 with TRBJ1-1; no reliable D call. The germline V and J ends were trimmed by 5 bases and 2 bases, with 18 bases remaining between them. The CDR3 totals 16 residues. CDR3 bases: TGTGCCAGCAGTAAGGAGGAGCTTCTGAGAAACACTGAAGCTTTCTTT. This translates into CASSKEELLRNTEAFF.

The table lists this clonotype with many counts. This chain connects TRBV11-1 to TRBJ2-1; TRBD1 aligns across 7 bases. There are 15 residues in the CDR3. V dropped 4 bases and J dropped 6; count of bases not matched to a gene: 9. Germline V gene lookup returns CDR1 SGHAT and CDR2 FQDESV (reference sequence). DNA for the CDR3: TGTGCCAGCAGCTCTACAGGGGAAGTTATCAATGAGCAGTTCTTC. It specifies CASSSTGEVINEQFF.

This clonotype has only a few counts. The genes are TRBV6-2 or TRBV6-3 and TRBJ2-1, with D maybe TRBD1 (7 bases). There are 15 residues in the CDR3. CDR1 is MNHEY and CDR2 is SVGEGT in the germline V gene. V lost 6 bases and J lost 5, with 17 bases in between. As DNA, the CDR3 is TGTGCCAGCAGCCCCCAGGGGGGAGGCAACAATGAGCAGTTCTTC. It translates to CASSPQGGGNNEQFF.

Worth noting for this clonotype: Possible read error: a much larger clone is one base away. The V and J genes are TRBV20-1 and TRBJ2-3; D possibly corresponds to TRBD2 (5 bases). Germline values: CDR1 DFQATT, CDR2 SNEGSKA (reference sequence). This CDR3 comprises 14 residues. The CDR3 sequence: CSTRDLVSTDTQYF. CDR3 nucleotides: TGCAGTACTAGAGATTTGGTCAGCACAGATACGCAGTATTTT.